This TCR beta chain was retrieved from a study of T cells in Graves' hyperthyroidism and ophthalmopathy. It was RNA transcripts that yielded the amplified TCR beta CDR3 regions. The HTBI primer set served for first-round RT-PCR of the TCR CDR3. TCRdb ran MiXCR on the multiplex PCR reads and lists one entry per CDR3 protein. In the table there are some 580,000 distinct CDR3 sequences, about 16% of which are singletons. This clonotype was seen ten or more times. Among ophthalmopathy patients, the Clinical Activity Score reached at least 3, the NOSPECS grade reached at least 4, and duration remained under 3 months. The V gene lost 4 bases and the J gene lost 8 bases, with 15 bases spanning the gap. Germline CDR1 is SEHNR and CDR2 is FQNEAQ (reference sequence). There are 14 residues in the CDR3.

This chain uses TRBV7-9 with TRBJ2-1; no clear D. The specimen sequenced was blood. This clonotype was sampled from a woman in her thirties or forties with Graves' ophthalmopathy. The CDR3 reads CASSSHSLADEQFF. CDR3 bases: TGTGCCAGCAGCTCTCACAGCCTTGCCGATGAGCAGTTCTTC.